The 9 T cell receptor gamma chains below all came from one sample that was sequenced in a study of gamma-delta chains in newborns, infants, children. TCRdb re-processed the reads using CATT. Of hundreds of gamma-chain clones listed, 2% to 2.5% are singletons. The specimen was blood. The source is a child who was a newborn, infant or young child, either healthy, febrile or measles-vaccinated (not recorded which).

This clone occurred a few times. This likely came from a read error, as a far larger clone is one base away. This sample also contains other DNA sequences that code for the same CDR3. This chain joins TRGV9 and TRGJP. The germline gives CDR1 GITISATS, CDR2 ISYDGTV (reference sequence). The ends lost 0 bases at V and 6 bases at J; junction bases unmatched: 8. This CDR3 is 18 amino acids long. CDR3 protein: CALWEVHLSELGKKIKVF. The DNA of the CDR3 is TGTGCCTTGTGGGAGGTGCACTTGTCAGAGTTGGGCAAAAAAATCAAGGTATTT.

On this clone itself: A far larger clone is off by one base, so a read error is likely. V is TRGV8 and J is TRGJP1. Germline values: CDR1 VENAVY, CDR2 YDSYNSRV. This CDR3 comprises 12 residues. The CDR3 bases are TGTGCCACCTGGGACCTCGGTTGGTTCAAGACATTT. It codes for CATWDLGWFKTF.

A word on this clone: With a far larger clone one base away, a read error is the likely cause. This sample also contains other DNA sequences that code for the same CDR3. The chain combines TRGV9 with TRGJ1 or TRGJ2. CDR1 and CDR2 from the germline V gene are GITISATS and ISYDGTV (reference sequence). J lost 10 bases, V lost 2 bases, and 8 bases had no gene match. The CDR3 is 12 amino acids. CDR3 nucleotide sequence: TGTGCCTTGTGGGAGGGAATCCCCAAGAAACTCTTT. Translating gives CALWEGIPKKLF.

Notes on this clone: The protein in TCRdb stems from a much larger clone and differs at residue 3 from this DNA's translation, likely a read error; here the protein is translated from the DNA. The rearrangement uses TRGV9 and TRGJ1 or TRGJ2. This CDR3 contains 13 residues. CDR1 is GITISATS, CDR2 ISYDGTV, per germline (reference sequence). CDR3 in DNA: TGTGCCTCGTGGGAGGTGCATTATTATAAGAAACTCTTT. It encodes CASWEVHYYKKLF.

In this sample, this clone turned up a few times. A read error likely explains this, since a far larger clone differs by one base. This CDR3 is also generated by other DNA sequences in the sample. The chain joins TRGV8 to TRGJ1 or TRGJ2. The CDR3 length is 13 residues. CDR1 VENAVY and CDR2 YDSYNSRV come from the germline V gene. CDR3 sequence reads: CATWDRQHYKKLF. The CDR3 DNA follows: TGTGCCACCTGGGATAGGCAGCATTATAAGAAGCTCTTT.

This clone is labeled as large. The V call is TRGV8, the J call TRGJP2. V lost 6 bases and J lost 4; bases outside the gene matches: 5. The germline CDR1 and CDR2 sequences are VENAVY and YDSYNSRV. The CDR3 length is 13 residues. The CDR3 here is CATWSTSDWIKTF. The CDR3 nucleotides are TGTGCCACCTGGTCCACTAGTGATTGGATCAAGACGTTT.

Regarding this clone: A much larger clone sits a single nucleotide away, making a read error possible. Other DNA sequences in the same sample also yield this CDR3. The chain carries TRGV9 and TRGJP. This CDR3 contains 18 residues. CDR1 and CDR2 from the germline V gene are GITISATS and ISYDGTV (reference sequence). The CDR3 loop reads CALWEVLPGELGKKIKVF. In DNA, the CDR3 is TGTGCCCTGTGGGAGGTGCTACCCGGGGAGTTGGGCAAAAAAATCAAGGTATTT.

In regard to this clone: A far larger clone is one base from this, pointing to a likely read error. V is TRGV8 and J is TRGJP1. CDR1 and CDR2 (germline): VENAVY, YDSYNSRV. This CDR3 is 13 amino acids long. Written as DNA, the CDR3 is TGTGCCACCCGGGATACCACTGGTTGGTTCAAGATATTT. Its translation: CATRDTTGWFKIF.

The table lists this clone with a few counts. The protein given by TCRdb reflects a much larger clone and differs at residue 12 from this DNA's translation, likely from a read error; the protein shown is the DNA's translation. V usage is TRGV8 and J usage is TRGJP2. There are 14 residues in the CDR3. The V gene's germline CDR1 is VENAVY and CDR2 YDSYNSRV. The CDR3 nucleotides read TGTGCCACCTGGGAAGGTAGTAGTGATTGGATCAGGACGTTT. Translation gives CATWEGSSDWIRTF.